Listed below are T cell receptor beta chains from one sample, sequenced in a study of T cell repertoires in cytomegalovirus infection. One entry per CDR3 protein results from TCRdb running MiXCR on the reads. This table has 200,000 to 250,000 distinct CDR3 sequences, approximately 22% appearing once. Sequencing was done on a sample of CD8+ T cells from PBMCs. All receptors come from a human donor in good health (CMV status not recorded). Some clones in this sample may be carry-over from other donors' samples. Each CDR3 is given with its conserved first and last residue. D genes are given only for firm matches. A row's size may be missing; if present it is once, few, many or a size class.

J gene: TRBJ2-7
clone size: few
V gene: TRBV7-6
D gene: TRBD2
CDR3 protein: CASSDSLAGYEQYF
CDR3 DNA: TGTGCCAGCAGCGACAGTCTAGCGGGATACGAGCAGTACTTC

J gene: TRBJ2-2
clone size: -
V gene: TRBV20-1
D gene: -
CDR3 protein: CSARRAGRPGELFF
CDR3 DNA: TGCAGTGCTAGAAGGGCAGGACGTCCCGGGGAGCTGTTTTTT

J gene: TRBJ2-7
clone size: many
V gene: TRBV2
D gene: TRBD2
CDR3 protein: CASSELGLADYYEQYF
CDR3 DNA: TGTGCCAGCAGTGAACTGGGGCTAGCGGACTACTACGAGCAGTACTTC

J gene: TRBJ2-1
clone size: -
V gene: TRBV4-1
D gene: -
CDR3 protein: CASSEGQYNEQFF
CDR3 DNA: TGCGCCAGCAGCGAAGGACAGTACAATGAGCAGTTCTTC

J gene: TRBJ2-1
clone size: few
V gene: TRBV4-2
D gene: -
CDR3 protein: CASSQGIYNEQFF
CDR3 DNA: TGTGCCAGCAGCCAAGGGATCTACAATGAGCAGTTCTTC

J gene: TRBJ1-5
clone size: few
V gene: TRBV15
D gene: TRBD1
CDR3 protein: CATSRVSQGNQPQHF
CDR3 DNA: TGTGCCACCAGCAGAGTTTCACAGGGGAATCAGCCCCAGCATTTT

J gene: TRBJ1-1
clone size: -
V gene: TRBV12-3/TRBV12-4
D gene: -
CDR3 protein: CASSYRDGRRAFF
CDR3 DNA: TGTGCCAGCAGTTACCGGGACGGGCGTCGAGCTTTCTTT

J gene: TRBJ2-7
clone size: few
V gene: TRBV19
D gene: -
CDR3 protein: CASSINGGAHEQYF
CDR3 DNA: TGTGCCAGTAGTATAAACGGCGGGGCCCACGAGCAGTACTTC

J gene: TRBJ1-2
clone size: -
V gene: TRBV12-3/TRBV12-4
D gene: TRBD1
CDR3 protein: CASSGQALYGYTF
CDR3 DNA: TGTGCCAGCAGCGGACAGGCTCTCTATGGCTACACCTTC

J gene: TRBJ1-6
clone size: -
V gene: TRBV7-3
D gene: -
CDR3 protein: CASSLMVGYNSPLHF
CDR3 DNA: TGTGCCAGCAGCTTAATGGTCGGTTATAATTCACCCCTCCACTTT

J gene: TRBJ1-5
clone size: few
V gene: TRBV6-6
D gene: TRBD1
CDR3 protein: CASSYGGQGYVQPQHF
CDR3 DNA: TGTGCCAGCAGTTACGGGGGACAGGGATATGTTCAGCCCCAGCATTTT

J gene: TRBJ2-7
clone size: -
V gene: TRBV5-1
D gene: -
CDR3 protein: CASSLTGTLSSYEQYF
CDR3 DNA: TGCGCCAGCAGCTTAACCGGGACTTTGAGCTCCTACGAGCAGTACTTC

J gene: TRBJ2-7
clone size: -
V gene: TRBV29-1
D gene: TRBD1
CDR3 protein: CSVGTGGPEQYF
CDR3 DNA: TGCAGCGTTGGGACAGGGGGACCCGAGCAGTACTTC

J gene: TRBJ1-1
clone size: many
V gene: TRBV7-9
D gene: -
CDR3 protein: CASSSMNTEAFF
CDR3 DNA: TGTGCCAGCAGTTCTATGAACACTGAAGCTTTCTTT

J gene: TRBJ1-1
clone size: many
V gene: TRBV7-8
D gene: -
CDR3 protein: CASSPYWPDTEAFF
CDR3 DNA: TGTGCCAGCAGCCCCTATTGGCCGGACACTGAAGCTTTCTTT

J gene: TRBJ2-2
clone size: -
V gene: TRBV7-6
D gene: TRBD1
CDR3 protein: CASSLETGGADNTGELFF
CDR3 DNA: TGTGCCAGCAGCTTAGAAACAGGGGGAGCTGATAACACCGGGGAGCTGTTTTTT

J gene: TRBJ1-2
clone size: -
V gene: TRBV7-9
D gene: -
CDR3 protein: CASSTGGFNYGYTF
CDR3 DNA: TGTGCCAGCAGCACCGGTGGATTCAACTATGGCTACACCTTC

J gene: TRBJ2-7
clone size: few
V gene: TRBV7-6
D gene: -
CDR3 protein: CASSLVSGDEQYF
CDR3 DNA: TGTGCCAGCAGCTTAGTTTCGGGTGACGAGCAGTACTTC

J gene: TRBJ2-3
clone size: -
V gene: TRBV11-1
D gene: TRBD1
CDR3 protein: CASRRDSRTDTQYF
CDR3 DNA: TGTGCCAGCAGAAGGGACAGCCGCACAGATACGCAGTATTTT

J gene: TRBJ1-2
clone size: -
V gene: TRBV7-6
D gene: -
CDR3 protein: CASSDGYTF
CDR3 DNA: TGTGCCAGCAGCGATGGCTACACCTTC

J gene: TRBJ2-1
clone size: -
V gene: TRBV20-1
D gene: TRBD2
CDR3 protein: CSARPWTSSDEQFF
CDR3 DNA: TGCAGTGCTAGGCCTTGGACTAGTAGCGATGAGCAGTTCTTC

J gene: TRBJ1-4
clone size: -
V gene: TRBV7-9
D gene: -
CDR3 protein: CASSGRSARFPTNENLFF
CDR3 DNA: TGTGCCAGCAGCGGACGCAGCGCCAGATTCCCAACTAATGAAAACCTGTTTTTT

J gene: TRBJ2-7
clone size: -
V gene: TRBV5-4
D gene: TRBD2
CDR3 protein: CASRDGLAGAYEQYF
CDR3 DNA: TGTGCCAGCAGGGACGGACTAGCGGGGGCCTACGAGCAGTACTTC

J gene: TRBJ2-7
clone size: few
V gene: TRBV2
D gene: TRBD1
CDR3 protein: CASSATPGTALSYEQYF
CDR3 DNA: TGTGCCAGCAGTGCTACTCCCGGGACAGCCCTTTCCTACGAGCAGTACTTC

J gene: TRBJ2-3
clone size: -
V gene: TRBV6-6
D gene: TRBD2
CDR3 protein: CASSYSMWGGGLTDTQYF
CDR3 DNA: TGTGCCAGCAGTTACTCGATGTGGGGCGGGGGACTCACAGATACGCAGTATTTT

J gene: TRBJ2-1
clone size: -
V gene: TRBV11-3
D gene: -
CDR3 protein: CASPGQEYNEQFF
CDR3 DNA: TGTGCCAGCCCAGGGCAGGAGTACAATGAGCAGTTCTTC

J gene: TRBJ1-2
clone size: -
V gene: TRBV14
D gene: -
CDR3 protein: CASSQGPGNWPTGYGYTF
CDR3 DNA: TGTGCCAGCAGCCAGGGGCCCGGAAATTGGCCCACTGGCTATGGCTACACCTTC

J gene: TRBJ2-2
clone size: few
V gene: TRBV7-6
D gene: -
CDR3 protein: CASSFGSGELFF
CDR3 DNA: TGTGCCAGCAGCTTCGGCAGCGGGGAGCTGTTTTTT

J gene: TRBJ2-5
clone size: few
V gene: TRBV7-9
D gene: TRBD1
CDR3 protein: CASSLVETGTGAFQETQYF
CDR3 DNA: TGTGCCAGCAGCTTAGTAGAAACCGGGACAGGGGCATTCCAAGAGACCCAGTACTTC

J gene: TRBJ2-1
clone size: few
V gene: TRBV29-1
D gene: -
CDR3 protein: CSVDGLSYNEQFF
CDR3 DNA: TGCAGCGTTGATGGACTCAGCTACAATGAGCAGTTCTTC

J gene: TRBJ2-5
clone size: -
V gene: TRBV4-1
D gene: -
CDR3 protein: CASSQAGTANQETQYF
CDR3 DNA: TGCGCCAGCAGCCAAGCTGGGACGGCAAACCAAGAGACCCAGTACTTC

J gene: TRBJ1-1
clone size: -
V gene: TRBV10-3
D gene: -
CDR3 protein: CAISDGGAYTEAFF
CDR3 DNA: TGTGCCATCAGTGATGGAGGGGCCTACACTGAAGCTTTCTTT

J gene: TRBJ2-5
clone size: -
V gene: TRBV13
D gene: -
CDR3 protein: CASSPTGGSGETQYF
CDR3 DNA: TGTGCCAGCAGCCCAACTGGTGGCAGTGGAGAGACCCAGTACTTC

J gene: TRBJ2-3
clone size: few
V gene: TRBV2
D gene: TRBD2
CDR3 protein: CASSRLAGGPEFPADTQYF
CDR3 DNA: TGTGCCAGCAGTCGGCTAGCGGGGGGGCCGGAATTTCCCGCAGATACGCAGTATTTT

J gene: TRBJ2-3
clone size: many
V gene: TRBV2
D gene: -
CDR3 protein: CASGHILTDTQYF
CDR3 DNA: TGTGCCAGTGGGCACATACTCACAGATACGCAGTATTTT

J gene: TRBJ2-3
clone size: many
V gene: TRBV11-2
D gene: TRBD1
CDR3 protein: CASSLVQGIDTQYF
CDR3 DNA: TGTGCCAGCAGCTTAGTACAGGGGATAGATACGCAGTATTTT

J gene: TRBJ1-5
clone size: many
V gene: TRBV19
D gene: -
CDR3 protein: CASSMAWGDGNQPQHF
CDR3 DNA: TGTGCCAGTAGTATGGCATGGGGCGACGGCAATCAGCCCCAGCATTTT

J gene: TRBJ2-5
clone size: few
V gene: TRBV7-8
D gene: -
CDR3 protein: CASSLSSGTQYF
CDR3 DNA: TGTGCCAGCAGCTTATCGTCAGGGACCCAGTACTTC

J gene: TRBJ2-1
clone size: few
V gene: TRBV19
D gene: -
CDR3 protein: CASSIPMGPDNEQFF
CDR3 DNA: TGTGCCAGTAGTATCCCGATGGGTCCAGACAATGAGCAGTTCTTC

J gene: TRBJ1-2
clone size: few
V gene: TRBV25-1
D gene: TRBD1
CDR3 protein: CASSAGQLYGYTF
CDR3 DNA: TGTGCCAGCAGTGCGGGACAGCTCTATGGCTACACCTTC

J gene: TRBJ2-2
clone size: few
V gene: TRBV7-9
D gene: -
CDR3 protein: CASSSQSGELFF
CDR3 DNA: TGTGCCAGCAGCTCTCAGTCCGGGGAGCTGTTTTTT

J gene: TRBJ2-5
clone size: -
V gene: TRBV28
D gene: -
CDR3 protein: CASSPPSTAGRETQYF
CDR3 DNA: TGTGCCAGCAGCCCCCCCTCGACAGCCGGCCGGGAGACCCAGTACTTC

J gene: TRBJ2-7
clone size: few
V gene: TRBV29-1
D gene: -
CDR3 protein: CSARQGEYEQYF
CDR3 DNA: TGCAGCGCAAGGCAGGGAGAGTACGAGCAGTACTTC

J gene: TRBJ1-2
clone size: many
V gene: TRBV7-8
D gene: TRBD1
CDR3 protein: CASRDRDRGPYGYTF
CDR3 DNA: TGTGCCAGCAGAGACCGGGACAGGGGTCCCTATGGCTACACCTTC

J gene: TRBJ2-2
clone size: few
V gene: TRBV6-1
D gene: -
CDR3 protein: CASIGGAAGELFF
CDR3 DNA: TGTGCCAGCATAGGTGGTGCCGCTGGGGAGCTGTTTTTT

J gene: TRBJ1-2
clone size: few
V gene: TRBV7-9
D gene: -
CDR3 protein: CASSGGQKTNYGYTF
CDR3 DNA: TGTGCCAGCAGCGGCGGACAGAAAACTAACTATGGCTACACCTTC

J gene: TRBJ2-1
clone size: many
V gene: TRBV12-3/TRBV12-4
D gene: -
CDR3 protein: CASSLVETVYNEQFF
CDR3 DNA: TGTGCCAGCAGTTTAGTGGAGACGGTCTACAATGAGCAGTTCTTC

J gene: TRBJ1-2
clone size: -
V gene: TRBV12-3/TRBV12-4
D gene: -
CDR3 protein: CASSFDSGGGFYGYTF
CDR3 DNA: TGTGCCAGCAGTTTTGACTCCGGAGGGGGATTCTATGGCTACACCTTC

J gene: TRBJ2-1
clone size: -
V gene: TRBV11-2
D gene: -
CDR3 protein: CASSLWGAYDEQFF
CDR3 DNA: TGTGCCAGCAGCTTATGGGGGGCGTACGATGAGCAGTTCTTC

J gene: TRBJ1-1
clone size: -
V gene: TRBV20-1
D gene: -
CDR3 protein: CSARAGLNTEAFF
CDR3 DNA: TGCAGTGCTAGAGCCGGGTTGAACACTGAAGCTTTCTTT